One and the same sample provided the 3 T cell receptor beta chains below, sequenced in a study of T cells in Graves' hyperthyroidism and ophthalmopathy. TCR beta CDR3 region amplification was performed from RNA transcripts. First-round RT-PCR of the TCR CDR3 relied on the HTBI primer set. TCRdb used MiXCR to reprocess the multiplex PCR reads, holding one entry per CDR3 protein. The table shows 450,000 to 600,000 distinct CDR3 sequences, with roughly 15% occurring only once. Input material: blood. These receptors all come from a woman aged 40 to 50 with Graves' hyperthyroidism.

This clonotype was recorded at least ten times. V gene TRBV18 combines with J gene TRBJ1-5; D is possibly TRBD1 (6 bases). V was pared by 9 bases and J by 0 bases, with 12 bases between. The germline V gene has CDR1 KGHSH and CDR2 LQKENI. The CDR3 totals 14 residues. CDR3 DNA sequence: TGTGCCAGTTCCTGGGGGGCTAGCAATCAGCCCCAGCATTTT. Amino acid sequence: CASSWGASNQPQHF.

The J gene is TRBJ2-5, the V gene TRBV7-6, with 7 bases fitting TRBD2. The V and J ends lost 0 bases and 5 bases, in that order; junction bases with no gene match: 9. The CDR3 is 16 residues long. Germline CDR1 SGHVS, CDR2 FNYEAQ. Here the CDR3 DNA reads TGTGCCAGCAGCTTAGCCGACGGGTGGCGGGGGGAGACCCAGTACTTC. This gives the protein CASSLADGWRGETQYF.

This clonotype appeared a few times. The rearrangement uses TRBV29-1 and TRBJ2-3; D may correspond to TRBD1 or TRBD2 (5 bases each). V lost 4 bases and J lost 6, with 8 bases in between. From germline, CDR1 is SQVTM and CDR2 ANQGSEA. The CDR3 sequence is 11 residues long. CDR3 nucleotide sequence: TGCAGCGTTGCCGGGGCGGATACGCAGTATTTT. Protein: CSVAGADTQYF.